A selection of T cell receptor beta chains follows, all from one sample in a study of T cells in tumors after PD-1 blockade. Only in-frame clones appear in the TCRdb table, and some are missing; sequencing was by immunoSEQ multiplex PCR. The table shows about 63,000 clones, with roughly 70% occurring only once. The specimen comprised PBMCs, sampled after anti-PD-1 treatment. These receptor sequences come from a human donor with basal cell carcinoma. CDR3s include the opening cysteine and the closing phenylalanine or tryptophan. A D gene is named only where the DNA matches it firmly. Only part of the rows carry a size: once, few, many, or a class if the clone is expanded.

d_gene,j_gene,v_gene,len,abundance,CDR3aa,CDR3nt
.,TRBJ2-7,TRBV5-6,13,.,CASSSGQSYEQYF,TGTGCCAGCAGTTCGGGACAATCTTACGAGCAGTACTTC
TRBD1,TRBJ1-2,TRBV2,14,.,CASSDGTANYGYTF,TGTGCCAGCAGTGATGGGACAGCTAACTATGGCTACACCTTC
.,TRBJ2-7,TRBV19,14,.,CASSTEHPPYEQYF,TGTGCCAGTAGTACTGAGCACCCGCCCTACGAGCAGTACTTC
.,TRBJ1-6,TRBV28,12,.,CATAGLNSPLHF,TGTGCCACGGCAGGCCTTAATTCACCCCTCCACTTT
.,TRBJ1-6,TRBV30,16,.,CAWSPSEREPNSPLHF,TGTGCCTGGAGTCCTTCGGAACGGGAGCCGAATTCACCCCTCCACTTT
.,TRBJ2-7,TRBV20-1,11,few,CSARGGREQYF,TGCAGTGCTAGAGGGGGCCGGGAGCAGTACTTC
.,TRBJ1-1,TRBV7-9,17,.,CASSPTVQGRLDSEAFF,TGTGCCAGCAGCCCAACGGTCCAAGGTCGGTTGGACTCTGAAGCTTTCTTT
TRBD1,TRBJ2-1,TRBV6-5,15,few,CASRLRTGVGHEQFF,TGTGCCAGCAGACTCCGGACAGGGGTTGGGCATGAGCAGTTCTTC
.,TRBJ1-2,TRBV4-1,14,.,CASSQGGGGVGYTF,TGCGCCAGCAGCCAAGGGGGCGGCGGCGTTGGCTACACCTTC
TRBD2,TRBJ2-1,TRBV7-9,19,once,CASSLVYGTAGASYNEQFF,TGTGCCAGCAGCTTAGTTTACGGTACAGCGGGGGCCTCCTACAATGAGCAGTTCTTC
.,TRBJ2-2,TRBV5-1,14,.,CASFLGGTAGELFF,TGCGCCAGCTTTCTAGGGGGGACCGCCGGGGAGCTGTTTTTT
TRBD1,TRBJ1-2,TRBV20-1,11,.,CSYPGGSFNTF,TGCAGCTACCCAGGGGGGTCTTTTAATACCTTC
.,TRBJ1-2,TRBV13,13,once,CASSLPSYYGYTF,TGTGCCAGCAGCTTACCCAGTTACTATGGCTACACCTTC
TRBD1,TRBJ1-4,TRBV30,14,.,CAWSRQGLNEKLFF,TGTGCCTGGAGTCGACAGGGACTTAATGAAAAACTGTTTTTT
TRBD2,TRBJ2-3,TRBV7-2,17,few,CASSLGPSGGASDTQYF,TGTGCCAGCAGCTTAGGGCCTAGCGGGGGGGCCTCAGATACGCAGTATTTT
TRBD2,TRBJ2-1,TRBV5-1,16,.,CASSPDTSGGAREQFF,TGCGCCAGCAGCCCCGACACGAGCGGGGGGGCCCGTGAGCAGTTCTTC
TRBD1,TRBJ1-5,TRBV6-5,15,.,CASSPGQGANQPQHF,TGTGCCAGCAGTCCGGGACAGGGGGCGAATCAGCCCCAGCATTTT
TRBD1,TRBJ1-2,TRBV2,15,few,CASSEWGQGAGGYTF,TGTGCCAGCAGTGAATGGGGGCAGGGGGCAGGTGGCTACACCTTC
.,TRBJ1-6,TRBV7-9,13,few,CASSRGYNSPLHF,TGTGCCAGCAGCCGGGGGTATAATTCACCCCTCCACTTT
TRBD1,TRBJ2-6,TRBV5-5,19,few,CASSLEGDRGYSGANVLTF,TGTGCCAGCAGCTTGGAGGGCGACAGGGGTTACTCTGGGGCCAACGTCCTGACTTTC
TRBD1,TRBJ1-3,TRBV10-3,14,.,CATEDRGDGNTIYF,TGTGCCACAGAAGACAGGGGTGATGGAAACACCATATATTTT
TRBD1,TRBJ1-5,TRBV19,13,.,CATEQGRDQPQHF,TGTGCCACCGAACAGGGGCGGGATCAGCCCCAGCATTTT
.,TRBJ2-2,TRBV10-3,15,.,CAISESGGSAGELFF,TGTGCCATCAGTGAGTCTGGGGGCTCGGCCGGGGAGCTGTTTTTT
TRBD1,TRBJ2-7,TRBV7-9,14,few,CASSPRQGTYEQYF,TGTGCCAGCAGCCCCCGACAGGGGACCTACGAGCAGTACTTC
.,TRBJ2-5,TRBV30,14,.,CAWSVRGIKETQYF,TGTGCCTGGAGTGTACGGGGCATTAAGGAGACCCAGTACTTC
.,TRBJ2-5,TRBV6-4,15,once,CASSEQVGIQETQYF,TGTGCCAGCAGTGAACAGGTTGGGATTCAAGAGACCCAGTACTTC
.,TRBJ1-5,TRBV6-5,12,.,CASSLPGQPQHF,TGTGCCAGCAGTCTCCCGGGACAGCCCCAGCATTTT
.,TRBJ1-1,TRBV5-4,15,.,CASTLPQTGSTEAFF,TGTGCCAGCACCCTCCCTCAAACAGGTTCCACTGAAGCTTTCTTT
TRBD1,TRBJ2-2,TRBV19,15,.,CAISPTGVGTGELFF,TGTGCCATCTCCCCTACAGGGGTGGGCACCGGGGAGCTGTTTTTT
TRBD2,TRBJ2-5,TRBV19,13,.,CASGSGTQETQYF,TGTGCCAGTGGTAGCGGGACGCAAGAGACCCAGTACTTC
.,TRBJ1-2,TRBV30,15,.,CAWSVPGVANYGYTF,TGTGCCTGGAGTGTACCAGGGGTTGCTAACTATGGCTACACCTTC
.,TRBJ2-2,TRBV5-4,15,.,CASSLQDRNTGELFF,TGTGCCAGCAGCTTACAGGACAGGAACACCGGGGAGCTGTTTTTT
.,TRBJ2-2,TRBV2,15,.,CASSEVAANTGELFF,TGTGCCAGCAGTGAAGTGGCCGCGAACACCGGGGAGCTGTTTTTT
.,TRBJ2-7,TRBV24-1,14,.,CATLSGASSYEQYF,TGTGCCACCCTTAGCGGAGCTAGCTCCTACGAGCAGTACTTC
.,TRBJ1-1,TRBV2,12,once,CASSVRNTEAFF,TGTGCCAGCAGTGTACGGAACACTGAAGCTTTCTTT
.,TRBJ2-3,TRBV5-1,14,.,CASSRSTGTDTQYF,TGCGCCAGCAGCCGGAGTACCGGCACAGATACGCAGTATTTT
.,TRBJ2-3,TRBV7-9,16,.,CASSSPGRALTDTQYF,TGTGCCAGCAGCTCCCCAGGGCGGGCCCTCACAGATACGCAGTATTTT
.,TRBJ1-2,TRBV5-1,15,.,CASSLVGEGRSGYTF,TGCGCCAGCAGCTTGGTAGGGGAGGGGCGGAGTGGCTACACCTTC
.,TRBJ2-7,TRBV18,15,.,CASSPPAGPPGEQYF,TGTGCCAGCTCACCACCGGCCGGTCCCCCTGGCGAGCAGTACTTC
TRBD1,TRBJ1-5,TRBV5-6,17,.,CASSLMGTQGSNQPQHF,TGTGCCAGCAGCTTGATGGGCACACAGGGGAGCAATCAGCCCCAGCATTTT
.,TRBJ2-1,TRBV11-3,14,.,CASSSGTKDNEQFF,TGTGCTAGCAGTTCCGGGACAAAAGACAATGAGCAGTTCTTC
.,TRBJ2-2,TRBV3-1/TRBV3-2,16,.,CASSQDLLLLNGELFF,TGTGCCAGCAGCCAAGATCTATTGCTTCTGAACGGGGAGCTGTTTTTT
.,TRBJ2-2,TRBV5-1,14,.,CASSFQGSTGELFF,TGCGCCAGCAGCTTTCAGGGCAGCACCGGGGAGCTGTTTTTT
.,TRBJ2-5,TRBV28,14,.,CASSLGWVGETQYF,TGTGCCAGCAGTTTAGGGTGGGTAGGAGAGACCCAGTACTTC
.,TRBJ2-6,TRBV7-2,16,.,CASSLEGISGANVLTF,TGTGCCAGCAGCTTAGAAGGGATCTCTGGGGCCAACGTCCTGACTTTC
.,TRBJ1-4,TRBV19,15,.,CASSDQGVVKEKLFF,TGTGCCAGTAGTGACCAGGGTGTGGTAAAGGAAAAACTGTTTTTT
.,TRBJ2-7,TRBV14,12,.,CASSQVSYEQYF,TGTGCCAGCAGCCAAGTTTCCTACGAGCAGTACTTC
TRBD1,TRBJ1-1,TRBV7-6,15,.,CASSSGQGMNTEAFF,TGTGCCAGCAGCTCTGGACAGGGGATGAACACTGAAGCTTTCTTT
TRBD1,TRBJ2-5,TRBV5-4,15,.,CASSPGQGTGETQYF,TGTGCCAGCAGCCCGGGACAGGGGACCGGAGAGACCCAGTACTTC
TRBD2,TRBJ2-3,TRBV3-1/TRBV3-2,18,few,CASSQGLAGGRRTDTQYF,TGTGCCAGCAGCCAAGGACTAGCGGGGGGGCGACGAACAGATACGCAGTATTTT